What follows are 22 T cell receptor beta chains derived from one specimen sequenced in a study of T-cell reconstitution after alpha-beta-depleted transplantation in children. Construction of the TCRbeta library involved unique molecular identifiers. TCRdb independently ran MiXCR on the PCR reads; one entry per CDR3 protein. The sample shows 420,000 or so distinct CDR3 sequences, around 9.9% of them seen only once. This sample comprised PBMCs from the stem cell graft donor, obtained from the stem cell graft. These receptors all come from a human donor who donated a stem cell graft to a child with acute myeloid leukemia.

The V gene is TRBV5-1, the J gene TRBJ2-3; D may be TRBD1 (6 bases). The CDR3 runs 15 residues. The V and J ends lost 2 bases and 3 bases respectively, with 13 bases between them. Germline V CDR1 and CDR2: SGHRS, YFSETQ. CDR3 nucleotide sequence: TGCGCCAGCAGCTTTATGGGGGCTGGTACAGATACGCAGTATTTT. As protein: CASSFMGAGTDTQYF.

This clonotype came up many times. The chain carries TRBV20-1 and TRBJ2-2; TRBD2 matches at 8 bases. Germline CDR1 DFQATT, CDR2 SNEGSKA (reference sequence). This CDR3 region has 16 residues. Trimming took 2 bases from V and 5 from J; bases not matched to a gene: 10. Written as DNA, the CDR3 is TGCAGTGCTAGAACGGAACCTAGCGGGCTTACCGGGGAGCTGTTTTTT. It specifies CSARTEPSGLTGELFF.

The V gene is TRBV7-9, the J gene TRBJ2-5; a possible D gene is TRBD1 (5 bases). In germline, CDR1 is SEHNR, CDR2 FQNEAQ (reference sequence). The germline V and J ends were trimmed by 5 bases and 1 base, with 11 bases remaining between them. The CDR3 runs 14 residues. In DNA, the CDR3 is TGTGCCAGCAGCCTTAGACAGAGCCAAGAGACCCAGTACTTC. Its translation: CASSLRQSQETQYF.

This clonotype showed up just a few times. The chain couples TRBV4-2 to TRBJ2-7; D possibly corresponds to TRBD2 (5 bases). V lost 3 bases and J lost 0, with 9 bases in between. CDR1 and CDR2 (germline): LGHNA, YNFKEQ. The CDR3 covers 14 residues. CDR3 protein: CASSQTLASYEQYF. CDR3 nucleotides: TGTGCCAGCAGCCAGACCCTAGCCTCCTACGAGCAGTACTTC.

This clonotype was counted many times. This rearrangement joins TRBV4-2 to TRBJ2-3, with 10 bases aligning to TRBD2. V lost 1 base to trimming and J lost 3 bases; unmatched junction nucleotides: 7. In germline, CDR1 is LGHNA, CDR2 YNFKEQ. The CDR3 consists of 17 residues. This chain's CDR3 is CASSQGASGRGTDTQYF. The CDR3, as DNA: TGTGCCAGCAGCCAAGGAGCGAGCGGGAGGGGGACAGATACGCAGTATTTT.

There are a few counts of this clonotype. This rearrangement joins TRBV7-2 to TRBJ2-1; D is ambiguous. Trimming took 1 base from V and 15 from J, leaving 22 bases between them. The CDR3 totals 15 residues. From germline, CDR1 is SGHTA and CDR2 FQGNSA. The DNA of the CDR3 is TGTGCCAGCAGCTTAGGAATGTACAGTCCGGGTCGTCGGTTCTTC. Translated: CASSLGMYSPGRRFF. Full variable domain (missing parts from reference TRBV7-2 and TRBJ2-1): GAGVSQSPSNKVTEKGKDVELRCDPISGHTALYWYRQSLGQGLEFLIYFQGNSAPDKSGLPSDRFSAERTGGSVSTLTIQRTQQEDSAVYLCASSLGMYSPGRRFFGPGTRLTVL.

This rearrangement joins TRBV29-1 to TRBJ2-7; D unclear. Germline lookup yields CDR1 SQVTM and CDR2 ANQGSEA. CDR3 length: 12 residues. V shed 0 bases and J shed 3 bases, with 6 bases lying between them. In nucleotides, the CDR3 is TGCAGCGTTGAAGAAATCGGCTACGAGCAGTACTTC. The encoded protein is CSVEEIGYEQYF.

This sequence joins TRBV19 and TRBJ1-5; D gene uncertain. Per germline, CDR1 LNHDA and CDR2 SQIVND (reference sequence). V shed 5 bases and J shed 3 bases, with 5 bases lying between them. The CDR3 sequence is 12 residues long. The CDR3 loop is CASSRINQPQHF. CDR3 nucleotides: TGTGCCAGTAGTCGGATCAATCAGCCCCAGCATTTT.

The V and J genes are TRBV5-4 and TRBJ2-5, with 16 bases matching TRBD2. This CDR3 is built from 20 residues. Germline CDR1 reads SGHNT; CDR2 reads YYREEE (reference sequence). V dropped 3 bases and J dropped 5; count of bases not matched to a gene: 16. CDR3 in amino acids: CASSSPGLAGGPSGLETQYF. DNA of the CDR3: TGTGCCAGCAGCTCTCCGGGACTAGCGGGAGGGCCCTCCGGATTGGAGACCCAGTACTTC.

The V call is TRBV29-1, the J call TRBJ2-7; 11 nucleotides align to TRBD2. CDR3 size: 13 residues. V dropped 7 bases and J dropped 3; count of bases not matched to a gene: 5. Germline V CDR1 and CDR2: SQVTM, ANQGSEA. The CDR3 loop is CSAATSGVYEQYF. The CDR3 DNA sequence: TGCAGCGCTGCGACTAGCGGGGTCTACGAGCAGTACTTC.

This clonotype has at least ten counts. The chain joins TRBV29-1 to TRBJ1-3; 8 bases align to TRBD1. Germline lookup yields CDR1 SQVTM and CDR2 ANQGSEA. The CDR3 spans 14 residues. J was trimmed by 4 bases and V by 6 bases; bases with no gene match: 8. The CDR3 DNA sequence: TGCAGCGTAATCGGGACAGGTCCAGGAAACACCATATATTTT. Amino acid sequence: CSVIGTGPGNTIYF.

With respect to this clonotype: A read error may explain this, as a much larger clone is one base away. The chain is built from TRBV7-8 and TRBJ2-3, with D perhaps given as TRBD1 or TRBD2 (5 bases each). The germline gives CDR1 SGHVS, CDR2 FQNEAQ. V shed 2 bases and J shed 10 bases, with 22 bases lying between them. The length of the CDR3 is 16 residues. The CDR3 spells CASSLYGPGKQDAQYF. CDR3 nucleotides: TGTGCCAGCAGCTTATACGGCCCGGGGAAACAGGATGCGCAGTATTTT.

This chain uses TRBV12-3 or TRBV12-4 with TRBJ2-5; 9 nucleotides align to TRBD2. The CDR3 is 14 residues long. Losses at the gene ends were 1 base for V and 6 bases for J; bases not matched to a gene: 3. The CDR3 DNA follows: TGTGCCAGCAGTTTAGAGCGGGGGGTAAAGACCCAGTACTTC. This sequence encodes CASSLERGVKTQYF.

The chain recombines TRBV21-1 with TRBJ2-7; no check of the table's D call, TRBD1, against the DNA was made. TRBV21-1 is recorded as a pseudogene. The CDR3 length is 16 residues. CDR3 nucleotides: TGTGCCAGCAGCAACCCCCCGCGGGGGCTTTACTACGAGCAGTACGTC. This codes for CASSNPPRGLYYEQYV.

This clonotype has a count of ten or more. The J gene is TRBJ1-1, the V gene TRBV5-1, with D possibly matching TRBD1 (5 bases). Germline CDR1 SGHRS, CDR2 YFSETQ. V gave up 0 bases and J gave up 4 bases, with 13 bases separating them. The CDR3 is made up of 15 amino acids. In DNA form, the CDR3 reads TGCGCCAGCAGCTTGGAAGGGGTGCCGGGCACTGAAGCTTTCTTT. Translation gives CASSLEGVPGTEAFF.

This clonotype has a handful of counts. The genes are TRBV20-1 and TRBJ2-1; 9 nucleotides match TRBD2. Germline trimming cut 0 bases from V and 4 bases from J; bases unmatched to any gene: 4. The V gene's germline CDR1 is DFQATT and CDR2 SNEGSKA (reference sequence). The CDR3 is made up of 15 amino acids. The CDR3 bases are TGCAGTGCTAGAGACCCTAGCGGGGCATACAATGAGCAGTTCTTC. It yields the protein CSARDPSGAYNEQFF.

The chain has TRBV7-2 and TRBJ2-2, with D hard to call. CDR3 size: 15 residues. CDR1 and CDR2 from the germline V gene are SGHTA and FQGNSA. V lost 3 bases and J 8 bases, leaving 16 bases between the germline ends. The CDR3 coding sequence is TGTGCCAGCAGCTTTGCCCTAGAAGGATGGGGGGAGCTGTTTTTT. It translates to CASSFALEGWGELFF.

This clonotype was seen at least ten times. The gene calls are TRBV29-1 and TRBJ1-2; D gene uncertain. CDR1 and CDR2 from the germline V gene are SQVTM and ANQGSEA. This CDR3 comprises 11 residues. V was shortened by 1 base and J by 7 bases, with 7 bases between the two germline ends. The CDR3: CSVEGSGGYTF. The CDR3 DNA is TGCAGCGTTGAAGGTTCTGGTGGCTACACCTTC.

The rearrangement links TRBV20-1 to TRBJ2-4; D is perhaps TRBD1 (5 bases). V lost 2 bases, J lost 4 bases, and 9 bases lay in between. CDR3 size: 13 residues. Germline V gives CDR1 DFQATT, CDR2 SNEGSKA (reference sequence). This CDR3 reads CSARPGQKNIQYF. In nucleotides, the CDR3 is TGCAGTGCTAGACCCGGACAAAAAAACATTCAGTACTTC.

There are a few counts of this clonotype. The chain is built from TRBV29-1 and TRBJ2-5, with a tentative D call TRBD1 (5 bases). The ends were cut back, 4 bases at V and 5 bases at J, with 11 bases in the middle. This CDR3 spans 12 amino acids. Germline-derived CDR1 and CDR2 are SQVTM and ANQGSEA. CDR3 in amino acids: CSVGGQGETQYF. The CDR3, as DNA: TGCAGCGTTGGGGGTCAGGGCGAGACCCAGTACTTC.

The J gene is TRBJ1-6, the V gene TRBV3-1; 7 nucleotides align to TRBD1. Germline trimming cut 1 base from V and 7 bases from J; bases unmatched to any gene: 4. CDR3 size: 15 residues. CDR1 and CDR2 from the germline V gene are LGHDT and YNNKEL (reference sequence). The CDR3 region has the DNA TGTGCCAGCAGCCAAGGACAGGGAACGAATTCACCCCTCCACTTT. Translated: CASSQGQGTNSPLHF.

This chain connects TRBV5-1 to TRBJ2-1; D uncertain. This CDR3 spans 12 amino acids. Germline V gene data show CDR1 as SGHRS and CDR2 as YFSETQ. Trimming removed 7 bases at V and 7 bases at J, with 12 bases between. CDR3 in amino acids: CASRQDSNEQFF. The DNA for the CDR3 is TGCGCCAGCCGACAAGACTCAAATGAGCAGTTCTTC.